The entry below gives a single T cell receptor beta chain sequence along with its context. This specimen comes from a study of blood T cell repertoires in COVID-19. This CDR3 is 14 amino acids long. The V and J ends lost 7 bases and 6 bases, in that order; junction bases with no gene match: 14. Per germline, CDR1 SQVTM and CDR2 ANQGSEA. Authors' data handling: From reference gene primer amplification, estimates of nucleated cell counts were derived. Assay used: immunoSEQ multiplex PCR; TCRdb lists only in-frame clones, some missing. V, J and clone size derive from that table, while D and trimming were established from the DNA sequence. This sample has some 270,000 clones, with 89% found just once.

The source of this sequence is a woman aged 55-70 years who had recovered from COVID-19. Sequenced: PBMCs or T cells enriched from blood (not recorded which). The gene calls are TRBV29-1 and TRBJ1-1, with TRBD1 identical over 7 bases. The CDR3 DNA is TGCAGCGCAGGTCGGGACAGTCGTTACGCTGAAGCTTTCTTT. Translated, it gives CSAGRDSRYAEAFF.